The 5 T cell receptor beta chains in this list originate from one sample, sequenced in a study of T cells in Graves' hyperthyroidism and ophthalmopathy (dated by TCRdb to between 2018 and 2021). Library preparation was by multiplex PCR. The sequencer listed for this sample is Illumina HiSeq 2000. Amplification of TCR beta CDR3 regions was carried out from RNA transcripts. For the first round of RT-PCR on the TCR CDR3, the HTBI primer set was used together with the Qiagen OneStep RT-PCR kit. TCRdb passed the public sequencing reads through fastp at Q25 and MiXCR, retaining productive beta sequences. Entries are consolidated by CDR3 protein sequence, retaining the most common genes and DNA. Across this sample there are about 360,000 distinct CDR3 sequences, with approximately 13% seen only once. Around 9.2% of the sample goes to the ten largest clones. The sample comprised blood. These receptors all stem from a woman under 30 with Graves' hyperthyroidism.

At least ten counts were recorded for this clonotype. The V gene is TRBV9, the J gene TRBJ2-3; 12 positions match TRBD2. The CDR3 is made up of 15 amino acids. The V gene end was trimmed by 3 bases and the J gene end by 4 bases; junction bases not matched to a gene: 3. The germline CDR1 and CDR2 sequences are SGDLS and YYNGEE. The CDR3 nucleotides read TGTGCCAGCAGCGCACTAGCGGGAGGTGCAGATACGCAGTATTTT. Translated: CASSALAGGADTQYF.

This clonotype was recorded once. J is TRBJ1-2 and V is TRBV18; D is unresolved. CDR1 is KGHSH, CDR2 LQKENI, per germline. CDR3 length: 14 amino acids. V lost 2 bases and J 1 base, leaving 8 bases between the germline ends. The CDR3 region has the DNA TGTGCCAGCTCACCATCTGCCAGTAACTATGGCTACACCTTC. This codes for CASSPSASNYGYTF.

V is TRBV6-2 or TRBV6-3 and J is TRBJ2-6; 11 positions match TRBD1. With 6 bases clipped from V and 0 bases from J, the junction kept 1 base outside the gene matches. This CDR3 has 16 amino acids. Germline V gene lookup returns CDR1 MNHEY and CDR2 SVGEGT. CDR3 nucleotide sequence: TGTGCCAGCAGGGGGACAGGGGGCTCTGGGGCCAACGTCCTGACTTTC. Protein sequence: CASRGTGGSGANVLTF.

The chain carries TRBV19 and TRBJ2-1, with TRBD2 matching over 13 bases. CDR1 and CDR2 (germline): LNHDA, SQIVND (reference sequence). With 5 bases clipped from V and 8 bases from J, the junction kept 6 bases outside the gene matches. This CDR3 has 15 amino acids. CDR3 loop: CASSLRTSGSYEQFF. The CDR3 DNA is TGTGCCAGTAGTCTCCGGACTAGCGGGAGCTATGAGCAGTTCTTC.

This clonotype was detected a few times. A much larger clone differs from this one at a single base, so this may be a read error. The chain combines TRBV20-1 with TRBJ2-1, with 13 bases matching TRBD2. The CDR3 is 15 residues long. V lost 6 bases, J lost 8 bases, and 10 bases stayed unmatched. Germline V gene lookup returns CDR1 DFQATT and CDR2 SNEGSKA (reference sequence). CDR3 in amino acids: CSAPTLGTSGDEQFF. In DNA, the CDR3 is TGCAGTGCCCCCACATTGGGGACTAGCGGGGATGAGCAGTTCTTC.